Listed here are 5 T cell receptor beta chains from one sample, sequenced in a study of response to subunit inactivated influenza vaccine (dated by TCRdb to 2017 to 2018). Receptors were amplified or captured by RT-PCR. Sequencing relied on an Illumina HiSeq 2500. TCRdb reran the public reads through fastp at Q25 and MiXCR, keeping productive beta chains. Entries that share a CDR3 protein sequence are merged under the most common genes and DNA. The sample has about half a million distinct CDR3 sequences on record, roughly 23% of them singletons. The ten most abundant clones make up 1.9% of the sample. The material sequenced was CD4+ T cells sorted from PBMCs, taken about 5 days after vaccination. The receptors derive from a middle-aged man who received an inactivated influenza vaccine. Donor details come from another sample of the same person, matched by shared clones.

The chain recombines TRBV14 with TRBJ2-7; D is uncertain. V was clipped by 1 base and J by 6 bases, with 7 bases between them. CDR3 length: 12 residues. Germline assignment: CDR1 SGHDN and CDR2 FVKESK. CDR3 sequence: CASSQVSTEQYF. The DNA for the CDR3 is TGTGCCAGCAGCCAAGTGTCTACCGAGCAGTACTTC.

This clonotype showed up just once. The chain's CDR3 is CSVEGSASGSRRNEQFF. CDR3 nucleotide sequence: TGCAGCGTTGAGGGTTCGGCTAGCGGGAGTCGACGCAATGAGCAGTTCTTC. This chain joins TRBV29-1 and TRBJ2-1; 10 bases fit TRBD2. The CDR3 is 17 residues long. Germline V gene data show CDR1 as SQVTM and CDR2 as ANQGSEA. Unmatched junction bases numbered 14, after V lost 3 bases and J lost 6 bases.

In the case of this clonotype: Its ends do not fully match the called genes, so a read error is possible. The chain joins TRBV7-2 to TRBJ2-3; TRBD1 matches 9 bases. The CDR3 is 15 amino acids. Germline CDR1 and CDR2: SGHTA and FQGNSA. CDR3 nucleotides: TGTGCCAGCAGTTTAGGCGGGACAGGGCCTTATACGCAGTATTTT. Protein product: CASSLGGTGPYTQYF.

This clonotype has more than one count but fewer than ten. This chain joins TRBV4-1 and TRBJ1-1, with TRBD1 as a possible D gene (5 bases). The CDR3 runs to 16 residues. V lost 2 bases to trimming and J lost 4 bases, with 17 bases between them. Germline lookup yields CDR1 MGHRA and CDR2 YSYEKL. In DNA form, the CDR3 reads TGCGCCAGCAGCCAAAAATTTCTCGGGGGGAGCACTGAAGCTTTCTTT. It is translated as CASSQKFLGGSTEAFF.

The sample holds a few counts of this clonotype. The CDR3 spells CASSHSLLAGLEQFF. DNA for the CDR3: TGTGCCAGCAGCCATTCCCTTTTAGCGGGACTTGAGCAGTTCTTC. The chain joins TRBV5-4 to TRBJ2-1, with TRBD2 identical over 8 bases. This CDR3 region has 15 residues. Germline lookup yields CDR1 SGHNT and CDR2 YYREEE (reference sequence). V lost 4 bases and J lost 9; bases outside the gene matches: 12.